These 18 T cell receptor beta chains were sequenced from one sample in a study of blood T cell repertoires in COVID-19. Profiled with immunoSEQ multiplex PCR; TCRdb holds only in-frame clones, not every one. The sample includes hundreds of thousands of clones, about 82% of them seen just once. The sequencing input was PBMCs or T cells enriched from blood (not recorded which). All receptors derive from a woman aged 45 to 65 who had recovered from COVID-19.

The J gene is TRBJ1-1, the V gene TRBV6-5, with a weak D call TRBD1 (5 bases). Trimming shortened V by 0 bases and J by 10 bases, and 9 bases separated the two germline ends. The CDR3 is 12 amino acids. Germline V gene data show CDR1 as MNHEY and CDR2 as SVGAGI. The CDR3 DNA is TGTGCCAGCAGTTACTCGGGGGGAAGAGCTTTCTTT. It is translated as CASSYSGGRAFF.

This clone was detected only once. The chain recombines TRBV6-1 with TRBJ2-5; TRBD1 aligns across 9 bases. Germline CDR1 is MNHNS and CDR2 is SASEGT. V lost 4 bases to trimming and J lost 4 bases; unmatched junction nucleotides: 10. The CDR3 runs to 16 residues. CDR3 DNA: TGTGCCAGCAGTGGCTCCGGGACAGGGATACGAGAGACCCAGTACTTC. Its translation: CASSGSGTGIRETQYF.

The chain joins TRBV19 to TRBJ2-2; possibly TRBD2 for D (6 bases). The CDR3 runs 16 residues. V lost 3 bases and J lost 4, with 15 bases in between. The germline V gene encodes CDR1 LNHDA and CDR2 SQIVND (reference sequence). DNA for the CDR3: TGTGCCAGTAGTATCTTCGGGGGATTGTCCACCGGGGAGCTGTTTTTT. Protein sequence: CASSIFGGLSTGELFF.

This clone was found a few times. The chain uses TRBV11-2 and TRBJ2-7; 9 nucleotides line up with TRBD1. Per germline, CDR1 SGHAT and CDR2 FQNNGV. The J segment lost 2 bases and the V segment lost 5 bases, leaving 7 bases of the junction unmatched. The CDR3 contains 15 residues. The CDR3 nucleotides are TGTGCCAGCAGCGTCCTACAGGGGGCGGCCTACGAGCAGTACTTC. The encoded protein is CASSVLQGAAYEQYF. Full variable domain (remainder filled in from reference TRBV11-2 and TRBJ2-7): EAGVAQSPRYKIIEKRQSVAFWCNPISGHATLYWYQQILGQGPKLLIQFQNNGVVDDSQLPKDRFSAERLKGVDSTLKIQPAKLEDSAVYLCASSVLQGAAYEQYFGPGTRLTVT.

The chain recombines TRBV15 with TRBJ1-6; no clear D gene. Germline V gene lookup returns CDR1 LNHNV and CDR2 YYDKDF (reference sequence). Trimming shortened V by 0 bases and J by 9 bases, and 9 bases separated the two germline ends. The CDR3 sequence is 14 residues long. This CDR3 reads CATSRDGNASPLHF. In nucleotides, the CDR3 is TGTGCCACCAGCAGAGATGGCAACGCTTCACCCCTCCACTTT.

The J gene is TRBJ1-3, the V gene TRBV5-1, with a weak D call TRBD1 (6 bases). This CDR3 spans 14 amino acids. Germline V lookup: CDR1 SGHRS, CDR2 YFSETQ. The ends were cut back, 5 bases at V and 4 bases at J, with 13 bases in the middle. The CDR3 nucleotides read TGCGCCAGCAGTTCTCAGACAGGAGGAAACACCATATATTTT. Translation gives CASSSQTGGNTIYF. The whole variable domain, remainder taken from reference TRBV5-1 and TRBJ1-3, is KAGVTQTPRYLIKTRGQQVTLSCSPISGHRSVSWYQQTPGQGLQFLFEYFSETQRNKGNFPGRFSGRQFSNSRSEMNVSTLELGDSALYLCASSSQTGGNTIYFGEGSWLTVV.

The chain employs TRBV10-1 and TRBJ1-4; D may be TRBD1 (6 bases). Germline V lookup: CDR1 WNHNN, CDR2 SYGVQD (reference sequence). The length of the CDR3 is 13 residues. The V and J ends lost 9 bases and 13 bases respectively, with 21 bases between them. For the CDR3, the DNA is TGCGCCAGGGGGGCCGGAACCCGAACGAGACTGTTTTTT. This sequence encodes CARGAGTRTRLFF.

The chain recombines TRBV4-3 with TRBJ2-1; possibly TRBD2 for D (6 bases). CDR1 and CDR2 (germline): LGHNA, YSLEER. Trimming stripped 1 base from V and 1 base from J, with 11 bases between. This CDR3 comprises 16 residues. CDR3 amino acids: CASSQGDLASYNEQFF. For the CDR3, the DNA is TGCGCCAGCAGCCAAGGGGACTTGGCATCCTACAATGAGCAGTTCTTC.

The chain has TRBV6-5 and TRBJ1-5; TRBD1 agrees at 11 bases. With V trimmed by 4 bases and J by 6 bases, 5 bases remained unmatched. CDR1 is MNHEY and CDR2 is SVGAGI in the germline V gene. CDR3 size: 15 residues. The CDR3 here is CASSSDRGLSQPQHF. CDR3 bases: TGTGCCAGCAGTTCGGACAGGGGGCTGAGTCAGCCCCAGCATTTT.

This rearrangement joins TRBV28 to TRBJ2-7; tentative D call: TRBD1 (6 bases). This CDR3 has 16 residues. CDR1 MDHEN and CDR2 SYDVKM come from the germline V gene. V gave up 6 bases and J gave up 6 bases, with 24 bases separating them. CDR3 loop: CASRKTGPGSFREQYF. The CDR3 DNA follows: TGTGCCAGCAGGAAGACAGGCCCTGGTAGTTTTCGCGAGCAGTACTTC.

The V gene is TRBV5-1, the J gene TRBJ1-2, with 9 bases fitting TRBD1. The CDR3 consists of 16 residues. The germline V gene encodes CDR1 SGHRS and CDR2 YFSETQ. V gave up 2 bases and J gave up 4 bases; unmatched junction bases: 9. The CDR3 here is CASSFQTGGNIYGYTF. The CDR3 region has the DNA TGCGCCAGCAGCTTCCAAACAGGGGGCAATATCTATGGCTACACCTTC.

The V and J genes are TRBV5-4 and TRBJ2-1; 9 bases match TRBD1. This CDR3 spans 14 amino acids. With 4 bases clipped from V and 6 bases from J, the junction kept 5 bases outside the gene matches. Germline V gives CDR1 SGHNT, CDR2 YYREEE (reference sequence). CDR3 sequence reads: CASSRDRASNEQFF. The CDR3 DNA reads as TGTGCCAGCAGCCGGGACAGGGCGTCCAATGAGCAGTTCTTC.

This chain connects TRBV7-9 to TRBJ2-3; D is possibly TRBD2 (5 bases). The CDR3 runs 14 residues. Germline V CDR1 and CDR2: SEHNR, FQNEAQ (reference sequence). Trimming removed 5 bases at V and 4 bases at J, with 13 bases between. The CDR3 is CASSNRGFADTQYF. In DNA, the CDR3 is TGTGCCAGCAGCAATAGAGGGTTTGCAGATACGCAGTATTTT.

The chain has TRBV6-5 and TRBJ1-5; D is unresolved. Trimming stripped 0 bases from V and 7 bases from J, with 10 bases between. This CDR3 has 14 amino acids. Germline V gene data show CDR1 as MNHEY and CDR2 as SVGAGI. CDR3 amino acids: CASSYSGRSQPQHF. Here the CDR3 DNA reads TGTGCCAGCAGTTACTCGGGCAGGTCCCAGCCCCAGCATTTT.

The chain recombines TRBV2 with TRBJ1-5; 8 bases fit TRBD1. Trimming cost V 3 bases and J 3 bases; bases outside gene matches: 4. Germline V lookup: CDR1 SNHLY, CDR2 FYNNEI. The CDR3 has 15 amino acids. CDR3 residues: CASSDRTGINQPQHF. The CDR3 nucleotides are TGTGCCAGCAGTGACCGGACAGGGATCAATCAGCCCCAGCATTTT. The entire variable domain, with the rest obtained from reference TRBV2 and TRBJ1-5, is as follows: EPEVTQTPSHQVTQMGQEVILRCVPISNHLYFYWYRQILGQKVEFLVSFYNNEISEKSEIFDDQFSVERPDGSNFTLKIRSTKLEDSAMYFCASSDRTGINQPQHFGDGTRLSIL.

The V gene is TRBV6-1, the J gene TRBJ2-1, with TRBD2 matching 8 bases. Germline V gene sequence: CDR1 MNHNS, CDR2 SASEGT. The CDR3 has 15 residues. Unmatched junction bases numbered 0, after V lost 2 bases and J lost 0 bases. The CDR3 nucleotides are TGTGCCAGCAGTGAAAGCGGGAGCTCCTACAATGAGCAGTTCTTC. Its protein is CASSESGSSYNEQFF.

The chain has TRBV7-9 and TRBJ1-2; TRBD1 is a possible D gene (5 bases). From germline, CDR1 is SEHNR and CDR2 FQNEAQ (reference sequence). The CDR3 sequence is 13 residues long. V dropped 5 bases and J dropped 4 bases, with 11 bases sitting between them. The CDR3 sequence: CASSPDILYGYTF. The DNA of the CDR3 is TGTGCCAGCAGCCCGGACATCCTCTATGGCTACACCTTC.

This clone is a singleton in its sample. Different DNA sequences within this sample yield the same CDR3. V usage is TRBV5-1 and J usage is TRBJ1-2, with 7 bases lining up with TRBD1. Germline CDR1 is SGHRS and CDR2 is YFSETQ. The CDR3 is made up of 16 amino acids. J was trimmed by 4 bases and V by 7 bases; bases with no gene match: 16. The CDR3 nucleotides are TGCGCCAGCCATGAACCAAGCTCCGGGACAGCCTATGGCTACACCTTC. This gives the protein CASHEPSSGTAYGYTF. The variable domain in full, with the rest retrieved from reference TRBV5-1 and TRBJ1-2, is KAGVTQTPRYLIKTRGQQVTLSCSPISGHRSVSWYQQTPGQGLQFLFEYFSETQRNKGNFPGRFSGRQFSNSRSEMNVSTLELGDSALYLCASHEPSSGTAYGYTFGSGTRLTVV.